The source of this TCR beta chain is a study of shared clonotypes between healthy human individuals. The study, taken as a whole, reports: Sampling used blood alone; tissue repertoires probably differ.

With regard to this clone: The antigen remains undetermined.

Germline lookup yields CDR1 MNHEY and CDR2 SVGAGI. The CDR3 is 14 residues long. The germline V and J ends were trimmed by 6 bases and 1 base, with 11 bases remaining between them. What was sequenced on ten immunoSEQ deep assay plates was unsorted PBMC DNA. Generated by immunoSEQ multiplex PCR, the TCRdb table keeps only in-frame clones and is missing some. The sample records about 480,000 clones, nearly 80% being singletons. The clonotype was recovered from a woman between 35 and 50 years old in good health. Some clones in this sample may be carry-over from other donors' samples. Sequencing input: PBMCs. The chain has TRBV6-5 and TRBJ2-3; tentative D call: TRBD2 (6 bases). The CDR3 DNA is TGTGCCAGCAGGGCCGGGACTGGCACAGATACGCAGTATTTT. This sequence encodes CASRAGTGTDTQYF.